This T cell receptor (beta chain) derives from a study of blood T cells in healthy people across ages. Looked up from germline, CDR1 is LNHNV and CDR2 is YYDKDF (reference sequence). The CDR3 runs to 19 residues. A second PCR of 7 to 11 cycles used a sample-barcoded 5' primer and a J-beta primer mix. All cDNA molecules were each tagged by a template-switch adaptor with 12 random nucleotides. Individual samples furnished no less than 3 million CDR3-containing paired-end reads apiece. TCRdb fed the 5' RACE reads into MiXCR, producing one record per CDR3 protein. The repertoire includes 730,000 or so distinct CDR3 sequences, roughly 43% of them detected once, and 25% to 30% sits in the top ten.

The chain has TRBV15 and TRBJ2-4; D possibly corresponds to TRBD2 (6 bases). The J call may be in error: the DNA end matches TRBJ2-7 better. The source material was blood. This sequence originates from a man older than 75 in good health. The chain's CDR3 is CATSRDVSRGAGFEYEQYF. In DNA form, the CDR3 reads TGTGCCACCAGCAGAGATGTTTCAAGGGGCGCGGGATTTGAGTACGAGCAGTACTTC.